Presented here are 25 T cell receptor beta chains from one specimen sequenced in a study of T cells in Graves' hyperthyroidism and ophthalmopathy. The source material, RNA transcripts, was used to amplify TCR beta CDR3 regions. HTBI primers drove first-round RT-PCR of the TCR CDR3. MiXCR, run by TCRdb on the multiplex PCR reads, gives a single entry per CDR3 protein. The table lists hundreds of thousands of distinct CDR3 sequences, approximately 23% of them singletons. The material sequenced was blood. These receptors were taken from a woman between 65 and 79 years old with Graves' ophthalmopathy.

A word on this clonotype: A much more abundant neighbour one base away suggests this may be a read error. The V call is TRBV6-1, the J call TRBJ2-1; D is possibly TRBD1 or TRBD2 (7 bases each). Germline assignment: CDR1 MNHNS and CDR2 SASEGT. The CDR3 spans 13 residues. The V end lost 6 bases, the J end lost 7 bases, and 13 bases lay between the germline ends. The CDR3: CASRRQGGNEQFF. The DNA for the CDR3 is TGTGCCAGCAGGCGACAGGGAGGGAATGAGCAGTTCTTC.

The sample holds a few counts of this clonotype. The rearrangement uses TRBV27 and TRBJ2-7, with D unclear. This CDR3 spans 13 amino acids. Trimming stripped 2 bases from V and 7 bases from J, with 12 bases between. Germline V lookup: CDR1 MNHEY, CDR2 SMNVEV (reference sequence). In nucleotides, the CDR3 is TGTGCCAGCAGTTTACTGGGTTCTGCGGAGCAGTACTTC. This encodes CASSLLGSAEQYF.

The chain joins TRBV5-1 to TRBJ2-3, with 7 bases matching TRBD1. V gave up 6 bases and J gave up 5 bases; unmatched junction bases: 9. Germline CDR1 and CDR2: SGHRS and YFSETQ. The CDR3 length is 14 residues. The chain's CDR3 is CASKGGQAEDTQYF. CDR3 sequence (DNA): TGCGCCAGCAAGGGTGGACAGGCGGAAGATACGCAGTATTTT.

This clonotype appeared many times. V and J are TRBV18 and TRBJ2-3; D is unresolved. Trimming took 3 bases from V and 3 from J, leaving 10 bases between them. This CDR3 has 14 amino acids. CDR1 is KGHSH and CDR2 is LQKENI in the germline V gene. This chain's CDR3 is CASSPTSSTDTQYF. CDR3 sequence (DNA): TGTGCCAGCTCACCCACGTCCTCGACAGATACGCAGTATTTT.

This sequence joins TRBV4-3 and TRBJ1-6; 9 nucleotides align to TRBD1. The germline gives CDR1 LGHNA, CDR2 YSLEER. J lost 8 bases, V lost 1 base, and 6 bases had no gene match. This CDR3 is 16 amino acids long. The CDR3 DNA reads TGCGCCAGCAGCCAAGCTCCGGGACAGGGCTATTCACCCCTCCACTTT. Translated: CASSQAPGQGYSPLHF.

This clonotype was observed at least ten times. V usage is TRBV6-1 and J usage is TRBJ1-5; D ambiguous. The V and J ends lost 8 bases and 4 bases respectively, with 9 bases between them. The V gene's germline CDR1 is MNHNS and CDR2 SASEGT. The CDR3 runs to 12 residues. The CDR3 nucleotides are TGTGCCAGCGATGTCAAAAATCAGCCCCAGCATTTT. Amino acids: CASDVKNQPQHF.

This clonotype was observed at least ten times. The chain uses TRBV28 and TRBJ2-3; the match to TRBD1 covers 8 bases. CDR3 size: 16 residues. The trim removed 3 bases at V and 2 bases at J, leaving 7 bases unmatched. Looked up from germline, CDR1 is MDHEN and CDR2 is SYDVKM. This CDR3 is CASSFQGQEITDTQYF. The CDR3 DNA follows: TGTGCCAGCAGTTTTCAGGGACAGGAGATCACAGATACGCAGTATTTT.

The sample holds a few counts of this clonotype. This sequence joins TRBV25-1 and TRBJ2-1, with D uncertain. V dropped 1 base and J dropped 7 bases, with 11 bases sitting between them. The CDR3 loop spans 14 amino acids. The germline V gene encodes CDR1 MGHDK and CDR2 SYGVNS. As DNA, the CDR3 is TGTGCCAGCAGTGAATCATTCCGGATGAATGAGCAGTTCTTC. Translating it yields CASSESFRMNEQFF.

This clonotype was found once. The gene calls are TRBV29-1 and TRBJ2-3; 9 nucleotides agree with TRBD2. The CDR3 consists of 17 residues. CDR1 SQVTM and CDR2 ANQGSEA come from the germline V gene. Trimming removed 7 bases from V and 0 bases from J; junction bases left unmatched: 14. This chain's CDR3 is CSARPSGMVYSTDTQYF. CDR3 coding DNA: TGCAGCGCGCGACCTAGCGGGATGGTGTACAGCACAGATACGCAGTATTTT.

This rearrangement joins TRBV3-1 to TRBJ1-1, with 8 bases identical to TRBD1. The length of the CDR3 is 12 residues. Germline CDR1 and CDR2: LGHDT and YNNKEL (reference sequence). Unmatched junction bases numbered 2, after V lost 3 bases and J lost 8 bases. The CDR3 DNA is TGTGCCAGCAGCCACCGGGACAGGGAAGCTTTCTTT. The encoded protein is CASSHRDREAFF.

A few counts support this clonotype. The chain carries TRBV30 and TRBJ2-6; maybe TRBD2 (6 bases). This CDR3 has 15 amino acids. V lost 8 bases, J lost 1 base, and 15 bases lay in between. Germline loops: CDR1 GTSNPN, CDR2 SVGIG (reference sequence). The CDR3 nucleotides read TGTGCCGGCCCTTCCAGCGGGTCTGGGGCCAACGTCCTGACTTTC. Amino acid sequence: CAGPSSGSGANVLTF.

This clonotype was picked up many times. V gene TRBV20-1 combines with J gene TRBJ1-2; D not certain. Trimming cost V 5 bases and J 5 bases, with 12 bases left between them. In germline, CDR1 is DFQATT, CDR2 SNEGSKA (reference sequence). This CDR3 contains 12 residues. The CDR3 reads CSAFDTGYGYTF. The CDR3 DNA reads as TGCAGTGCTTTTGACACGGGGTATGGCTACACCTTC.

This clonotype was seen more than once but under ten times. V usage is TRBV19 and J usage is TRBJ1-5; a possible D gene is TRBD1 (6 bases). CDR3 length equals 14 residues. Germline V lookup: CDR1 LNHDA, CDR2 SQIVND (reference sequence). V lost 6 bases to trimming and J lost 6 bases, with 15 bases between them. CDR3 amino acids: CASSPDRGVQPQHF. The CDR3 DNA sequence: TGTGCCAGTAGCCCGGACAGAGGGGTTCAGCCCCAGCATTTT.

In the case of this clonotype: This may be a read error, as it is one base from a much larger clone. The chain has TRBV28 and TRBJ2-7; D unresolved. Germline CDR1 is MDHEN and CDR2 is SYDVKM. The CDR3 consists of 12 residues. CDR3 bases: TGTGCCAGCAGCTTAATGCCCTACGAGCAGCACTTC. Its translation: CASSLMPYEQHF.

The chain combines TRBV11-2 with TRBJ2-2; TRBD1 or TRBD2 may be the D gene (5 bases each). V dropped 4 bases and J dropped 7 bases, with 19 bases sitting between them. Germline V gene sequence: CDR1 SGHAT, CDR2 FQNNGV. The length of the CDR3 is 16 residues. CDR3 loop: CASSSELGTSVGELFF. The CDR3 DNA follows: TGTGCCAGCAGCTCCGAGCTAGGGACGTCGGTCGGGGAGCTGTTTTTT.

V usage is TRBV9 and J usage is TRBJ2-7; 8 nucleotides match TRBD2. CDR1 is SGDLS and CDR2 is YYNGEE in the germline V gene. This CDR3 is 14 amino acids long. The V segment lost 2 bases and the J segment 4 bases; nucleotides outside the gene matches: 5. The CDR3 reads CASSVGTSLYEQYF. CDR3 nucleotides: TGTGCCAGCAGCGTCGGGACTAGTTTATACGAGCAGTACTTC.

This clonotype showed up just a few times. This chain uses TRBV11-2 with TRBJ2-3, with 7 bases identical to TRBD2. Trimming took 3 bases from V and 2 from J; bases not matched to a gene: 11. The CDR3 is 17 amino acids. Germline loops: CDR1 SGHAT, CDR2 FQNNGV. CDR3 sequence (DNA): TGTGCCAGCAGCTTTCGAATCGGGGGGACCAACACAGATACGCAGTATTTT. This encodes CASSFRIGGTNTDTQYF.

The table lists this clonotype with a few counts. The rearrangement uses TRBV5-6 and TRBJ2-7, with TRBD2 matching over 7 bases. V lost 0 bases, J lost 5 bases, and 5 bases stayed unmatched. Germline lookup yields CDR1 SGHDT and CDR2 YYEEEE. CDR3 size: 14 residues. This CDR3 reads CASSLVARGDEQYF. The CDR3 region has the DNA TGTGCCAGCAGCTTGGTGGCCCGGGGGGACGAGCAGTACTTC.

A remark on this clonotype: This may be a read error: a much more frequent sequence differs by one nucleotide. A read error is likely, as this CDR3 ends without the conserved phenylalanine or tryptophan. The CDR3 sequence is CASSFLDRAATEAFS. The CDR3 nucleotides read TGTGCCAGCAGCTTCTTAGACAGGGCGGCCACTGAAGCTTTCTCT. V and J are TRBV11-2 and TRBJ1-1; the match to TRBD1 covers 7 bases. V shed 3 bases, J shed 4 bases, and the junction held 8 bases outside the gene matches. This CDR3 has 15 residues. The V gene's germline CDR1 is SGHAT and CDR2 FQNNGV.

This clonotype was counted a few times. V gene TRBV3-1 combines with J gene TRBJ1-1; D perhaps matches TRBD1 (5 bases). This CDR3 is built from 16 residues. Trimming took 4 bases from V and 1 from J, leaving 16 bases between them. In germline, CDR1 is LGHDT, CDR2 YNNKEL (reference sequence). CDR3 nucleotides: TGTGCCAGCAGCCCCACGCCAGGGACTAGGAACACTGAAGCTTTCTTT. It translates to CASSPTPGTRNTEAFF.

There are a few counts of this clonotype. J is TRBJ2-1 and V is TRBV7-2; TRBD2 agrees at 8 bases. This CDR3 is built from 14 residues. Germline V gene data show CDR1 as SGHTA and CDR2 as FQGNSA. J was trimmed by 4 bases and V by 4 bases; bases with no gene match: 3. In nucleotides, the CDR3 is TGTGCCAGCAGCTCGAGCGGGGGATACAATGAGCAGTTCTTC. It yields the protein CASSSSGGYNEQFF.

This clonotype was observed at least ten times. The CDR3 is CASSYGYSNQPQHF. DNA for the CDR3: TGTGCCAGCAGTTACGGTTATAGCAATCAGCCCCAGCATTTT. This rearrangement joins TRBV12-3 or TRBV12-4 to TRBJ1-5, with no clear D. Trimming cost V 4 bases and J 0 bases, with 7 bases left between them. CDR3 length: 14 residues.

The CDR3 bases are TGTGCCAGCAGCCCTACTAGCGGACCTACCTACGAGCAGTACTTC. Translation: CASSPTSGPTYEQYF. The V call is TRBV5-8, the J call TRBJ2-7, with TRBD2 matching 8 bases. CDR1 is SGHTS, CDR2 YDEGEE, per germline. The junction had 8 bases not matched to a gene; V was cut back by 4 bases and J by 2 bases. CDR3 length equals 15 residues.

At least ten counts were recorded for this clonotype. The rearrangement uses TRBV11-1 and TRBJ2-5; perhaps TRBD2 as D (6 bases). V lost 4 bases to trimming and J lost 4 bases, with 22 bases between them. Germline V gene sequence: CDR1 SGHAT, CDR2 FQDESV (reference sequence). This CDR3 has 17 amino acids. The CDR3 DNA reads TGTGCCAGCAGCTACCCTGGCAGGAGGGTTAGGGCAGAGACCCAGTACTTC. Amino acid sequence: CASSYPGRRVRAETQYF.

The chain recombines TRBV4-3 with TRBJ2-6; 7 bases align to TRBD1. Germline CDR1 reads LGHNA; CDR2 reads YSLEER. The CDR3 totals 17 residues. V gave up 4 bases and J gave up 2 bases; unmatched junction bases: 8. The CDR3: CASSLVTQGTGANVLTF. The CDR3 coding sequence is TGCGCCAGCAGCCTCGTGACACAGGGGACTGGGGCCAACGTCCTGACTTTC.